This section outlines one T cell receptor (beta chain) sequence together with its context. As yet, its antigen is unknown. Assay: immunoSEQ multiplex PCR; the TCRdb copy retains only in-frame clones and omits some. The sample has about 180,000 clones, roughly nine tenths seen once; the top ten hold over 4.5%. This sample was taken from a study of Ad26.COV2.S vaccination and SARS-CoV-2 variants. With V trimmed by 5 bases and J by 7 bases, 15 bases remained unmatched. Germline-derived CDR1 and CDR2 are MDHEN and SYDVKM. There are 16 residues in the CDR3. General study results and limits: Measurement of non-spike TCR breadth gave similar results in vaccine and placebo recipients. While placebo recipients had lower spike-specific TCR breadth, vaccine recipients had more. Following vaccination, spike-specific CD8+ and CD4+ T cell responses reportedly exhibited substantial breadth. The TCR-based breadth and depth measures might underestimate overall T cell responses.

The sample here was peripheral blood, taken after recovery from COVID-19. The gene calls are TRBV28 and TRBJ2-7, with 9 bases aligning to TRBD1. The clonotype originates from a human donor who had recovered from COVID-19. CDR3 sequence: CASSLPPGQGRGEQYF. Written as DNA, the CDR3 is TGTGCCAGCAGTCTCCCCCCGGGACAGGGAAGAGGAGAGCAGTACTTC.